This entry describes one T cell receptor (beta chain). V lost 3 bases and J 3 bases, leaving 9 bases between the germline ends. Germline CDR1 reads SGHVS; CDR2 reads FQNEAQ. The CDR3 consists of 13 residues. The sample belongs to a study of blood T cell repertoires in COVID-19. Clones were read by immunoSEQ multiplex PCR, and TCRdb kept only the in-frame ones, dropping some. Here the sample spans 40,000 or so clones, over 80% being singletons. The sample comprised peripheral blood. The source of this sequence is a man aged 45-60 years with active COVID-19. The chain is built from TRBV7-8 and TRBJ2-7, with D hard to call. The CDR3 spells CASSFRGSYEQYF. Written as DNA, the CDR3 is TGTGCCAGCAGCTTTCGTGGTAGCTACGAGCAGTACTTC.